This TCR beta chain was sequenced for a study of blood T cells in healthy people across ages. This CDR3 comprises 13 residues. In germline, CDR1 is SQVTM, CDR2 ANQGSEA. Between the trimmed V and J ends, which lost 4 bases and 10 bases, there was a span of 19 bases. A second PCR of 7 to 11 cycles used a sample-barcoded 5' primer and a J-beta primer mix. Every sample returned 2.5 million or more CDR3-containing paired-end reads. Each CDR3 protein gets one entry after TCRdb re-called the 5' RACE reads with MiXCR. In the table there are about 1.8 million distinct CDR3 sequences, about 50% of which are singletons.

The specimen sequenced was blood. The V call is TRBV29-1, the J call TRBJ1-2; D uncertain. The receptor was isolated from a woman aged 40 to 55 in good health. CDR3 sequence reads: CSVVPVPGLPYTF. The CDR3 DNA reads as TGCAGCGTTGTTCCAGTCCCGGGCCTACCCTACACCTTC.